This entry describes one T cell receptor beta chain. The antigen is not known. This CDR3 has 15 residues. In germline, CDR1 is SGHNT, CDR2 YYREEE (reference sequence). Trimming took 3 bases from V and 2 from J; bases not matched to a gene: 5. This sample is drawn from a study of graft-versus-host responses after intestinal transplantation. About the study: Transplant types were multivisceral, liver-intestinal, or isolated intestinal.

Only in-frame clones appear in the TCRdb table, and some are missing; sequencing was by immunoSEQ multiplex PCR. The data show over 100,000 clones, with approximately 95% seen just once and roughly 0.12% held by the top ten. Broader study findings: Among recipient marrow samples, GvH clones were found; some appeared first in ileum or blood. Levels of circulating GvH clones at their peak were associated with early post-transplant HvG declines.

This receptor was obtained from a human donor who received an intestinal transplant. The material sequenced was unstimulated CD4+ T cells sorted from spleen or lymph node cells, taken before intestinal transplant. The gene calls are TRBV5-4 and TRBJ2-7, with 10 positions matching TRBD1. CDR3 region: CASSSRDRGPYEQYF. DNA for the CDR3: TGTGCCAGCAGCTCGAGGGACAGGGGCCCCTACGAGCAGTACTTC.